These 7 T cell receptor beta chains were sequenced from one sample in a study of immune cell composition in non-small cell lung cancer. Normal lung was sampled as far from the tumour as possible, at least 3 cm. Profiling relied on immunoSEQ multiplex PCR, and the TCRdb table lists in-frame clones only, not all of them. The sample yields roughly 16,000 clones, more than 60% seen once. This sample was shared with a second study, whose subject was CD4 T cells in lung cancer.

Sequencing was carried out using non-adjacent lung tissue. These receptors were collected from a human donor with non-small cell lung cancer.

The J gene is TRBJ2-1, the V gene TRBV30; TRBD2 aligns across 14 bases. V trimming: 1 base; J trimming: 5 bases; junction bases outside the gene matches: 10. From germline, CDR1 is GTSNPN and CDR2 SVGIG (reference sequence). The CDR3 spans 18 residues. Written as DNA, the CDR3 is TGTGCCTGGAGTGAGACTAGCGGGAGGGCCAGTGGGCACAATGAGCAGTTCTTC. This gives the protein CAWSETSGRASGHNEQFF.

The rearrangement links TRBV10-3 to TRBJ1-6; D is perhaps TRBD1 (6 bases). V dropped 6 bases and J dropped 7 bases, with 10 bases sitting between them. Germline CDR1 reads ENHRY; CDR2 reads SYGVKD. The CDR3 consists of 13 residues. The CDR3 coding sequence is TGTGCCATCAGACAGGGTCCGAATTCACCCCTCCACTTT. This codes for CAIRQGPNSPLHF.

This sequence joins TRBV11-2 and TRBJ1-1; D remains ambiguous. V lost 4 bases to trimming and J lost 8 bases, with 11 bases between them. This CDR3 has 12 amino acids. Germline CDR1 and CDR2: SGHAT and FQNNGV. CDR3 DNA: TGTGCCAGCAGCTCCCCGAGGGCAGAAGCTTTCTTT. Translation gives CASSSPRAEAFF.

This chain uses TRBV18 with TRBJ1-3; D is undetermined. Trimming pared 2 bases from V and 1 base from J, leaving 6 bases between. Germline loops: CDR1 KGHSH, CDR2 LQKENI. The length of the CDR3 is 14 residues. For the CDR3, the DNA is TGTGCCAGCTCACCAAGAGGGTCTGGAAACACCATATATTTT. It specifies CASSPRGSGNTIYF. Looking up the rest from reference TRBV18 and TRBJ1-3 gives the full variable domain: NAGVMQNPRHLVRRRGQEARLRCSPMKGHSHVYWYRQLPEEGLKFMVYLQKENIIDESGMPKERFSAEFPKEGPSILRIQQVVRGDSAAYFCASSPRGSGNTIYFGEGSWLTVV.

The chain combines TRBV2 with TRBJ2-3; 11 positions match TRBD2. CDR1 and CDR2 (germline): SNHLY, FYNNEI. The V gene end was trimmed by 6 bases and the J gene end by 2 bases; junction bases not matched to a gene: 7. This CDR3 spans 16 amino acids. The CDR3 bases are TGTGCCAGCAGAGTCGGGACTAGCGGAAACACAGATACGCAGTATTTT. Translated, it gives CASRVGTSGNTDTQYF.

J is TRBJ1-2 and V is TRBV20-1; D is uncertain. V lost 6 bases to trimming and J lost 1 base, with 6 bases between them. Per germline, CDR1 DFQATT and CDR2 SNEGSKA (reference sequence). There are 11 residues in the CDR3. The CDR3 DNA reads TGCAGTGCGTCCAGTAACTATGGCTACACCTTC. As protein: CSASSNYGYTF.

The V call is TRBV27, the J call TRBJ2-7; TRBD2 matches at 9 bases. This CDR3 is built from 14 residues. V gave up 3 bases and J gave up 5 bases; unmatched junction bases: 5. Germline loops: CDR1 MNHEY, CDR2 SMNVEV (reference sequence). CDR3 amino acids: CASSFGASGNEQYF. CDR3 coding DNA: TGTGCCAGCAGTTTTGGGGCTAGCGGGAACGAGCAGTACTTC.